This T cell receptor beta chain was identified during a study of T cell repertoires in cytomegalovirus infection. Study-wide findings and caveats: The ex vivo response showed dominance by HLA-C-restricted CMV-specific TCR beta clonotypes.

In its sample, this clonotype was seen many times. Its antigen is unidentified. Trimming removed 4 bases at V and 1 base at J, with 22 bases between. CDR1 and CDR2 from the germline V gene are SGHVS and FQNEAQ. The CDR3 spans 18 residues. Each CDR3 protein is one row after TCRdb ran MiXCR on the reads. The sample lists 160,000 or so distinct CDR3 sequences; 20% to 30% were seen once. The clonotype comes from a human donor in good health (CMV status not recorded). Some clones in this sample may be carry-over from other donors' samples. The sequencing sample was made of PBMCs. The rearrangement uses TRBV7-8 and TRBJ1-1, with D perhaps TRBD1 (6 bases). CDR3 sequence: CASSSTLLQGTKNTEAFF. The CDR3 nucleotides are TGTGCCAGCAGCTCGACCCTCCTACAGGGCACTAAGAACACTGAAGCTTTCTTT.